This TCR beta chain was found in a study of spatial heterogeneity in lung cancer. Study-level background: In raw reads, more than 9.5 appearances on average were recorded for each unique TCR and UMI combination.

The study's findings and limits: The number of expanded tumor alpha and beta chains correlated with mutation number.

Sample time point: sample taken at primary tumor resection. The donors, around 71 patients with untreated early-stage non-small cell lung cancer, provided the samples. The study sequenced unsorted whole RNA from tumor, nontumor lung or frozen PBMC. Each CDR3 protein gets one entry after TCRdb re-called the 5' RACE reads with MiXCR. The sample includes around 21,000 distinct CDR3 sequences, 4.8% of them seen just once. Note on this clonotype: Antigen unknown.

The starting material was lung tumor tissue, obtained at surgery. This receptor was obtained from a male donor with early-stage non-small cell lung cancer.

The CDR3 bases are TGCAGTGCTAGATACAGGGCCGACTCCTACGAGCAGTACTTC. Translating gives CSARYRADSYEQYF. This chain connects TRBV20-1 to TRBJ2-7; D is perhaps TRBD1 (6 bases). The CDR3 is 14 residues long. V was clipped by 2 bases and J by 0 bases, with 11 bases between them. Germline CDR1 and CDR2: DFQATT and SNEGSKA (reference sequence).